The 14 T cell receptor beta chains below come from one sample, sequenced in a study of graft-versus-host responses after intestinal transplantation. The protocol was immunoSEQ multiplex PCR, while the TCRdb copy is restricted to in-frame clones and leaves out a portion. Of tens of thousands of clones listed, about 90% are singletons. No antigen has been identified for these receptors. The sample consisted of unstimulated CD8+ T cells sorted from spleen or lymph node cells, taken before intestinal transplant. The receptors here all came from a human donor who received an intestinal transplant.

Points on this clone: At the DNA level, this CDR3 is encoded by other sequences in the same sample as well. The chain has TRBV13 and TRBJ2-2, with a tentative D call TRBD2 (5 bases). CDR1 PRHDT and CDR2 FYEKMQ come from the germline V gene (reference sequence). The CDR3 runs 13 residues. V was shortened by 3 bases and J by 4 bases, with 6 bases between the two germline ends. The CDR3 DNA follows: TGTGCCAGCAGCTTCCGGGGCACCGGGGAGCTGTTTTTT. This codes for CASSFRGTGELFF.

This chain joins TRBV28 and TRBJ2-7; TRBD2 is a possible D gene (7 bases). The CDR3 loop spans 16 amino acids. Trimming left V 4 bases short and J 4 bases short, with 20 bases between. In germline, CDR1 is MDHEN, CDR2 SYDVKM. The CDR3 bases are TGTGCCAGCAGTTGGGAGGGTGGGGGCGCCTCTTACGAGCAGTACTTC. It specifies CASSWEGGGASYEQYF.

The J gene is TRBJ1-2, the V gene TRBV5-5; D remains ambiguous. V dropped 0 bases and J dropped 3 bases, with 9 bases sitting between them. Germline V gene data show CDR1 as SGHKS and CDR2 as YYEKEE (reference sequence). The CDR3 runs to 14 residues. DNA for the CDR3: TGTGCCAGCAGCTTGGAGTACAGCTACTATGGCTACACCTTC. It encodes CASSLEYSYYGYTF.

The CDR3 DNA reads TGTGCCAGCAGTGGAGGCGGGAGGGCCCTCAATGAGCAGTTCTTC. This sequence encodes CASSGGGRALNEQFF. The genes are TRBV2 and TRBJ2-1; 9 nucleotides align to TRBD2. The germline CDR1 and CDR2 sequences are SNHLY and FYNNEI. V was pared by 4 bases and J by 6 bases, with 7 bases of the junction left unmatched. The CDR3 is 15 residues long.

The V gene is TRBV5-1, the J gene TRBJ2-5; TRBD1 is a possible D gene (6 bases). Looked up from germline, CDR1 is SGHRS and CDR2 is YFSETQ. V lost 0 bases to trimming and J lost 1 base, with 10 bases between them. The CDR3 extends over 15 amino acids. CDR3 protein: CASSLETGIQETQYF. In nucleotides, the CDR3 is TGCGCCAGCAGCTTGGAGACAGGAATCCAAGAGACCCAGTACTTC.

The gene calls are TRBV6-6 and TRBJ1-5, with 7 bases identical to TRBD1. Trimming at V came to 0 bases and at J to 9 bases, leaving 8 bases not matched to a gene. CDR3 size: 15 residues. Germline V CDR1 and CDR2: MNHNY, SVGAGI (reference sequence). The DNA for the CDR3 is TGTGCCAGCAGTTACTCTCGGCAGGGGGATTGGCCCCAGCATTTT. Translated, it gives CASSYSRQGDWPQHF.

In its sample, this clone was seen a few times. This rearrangement joins TRBV5-1 to TRBJ1-4; D unclear. V was cut by 4 bases and J by 0 bases, with 13 bases left in between. This CDR3 has 16 amino acids. The V gene's germline CDR1 is SGHRS and CDR2 YFSETQ. The CDR3 coding sequence is TGCGCCAGCAGCGCGGGAGAAGGAGCAACTAATGAAAAACTGTTTTTT. Its translation is CASSAGEGATNEKLFF.

The chain has TRBV5-6 and TRBJ2-1; maybe TRBD1 (6 bases). Germline values: CDR1 SGHDT, CDR2 YYEEEE. The CDR3 is made up of 16 amino acids. Trimming took 2 bases from V and 3 from J, leaving 15 bases between them. In nucleotides, the CDR3 is TGTGCCAGCAGCTTCATCCGGGACAAGTTCTACAATGAGCAGTTCTTC. It codes for CASSFIRDKFYNEQFF.

The table lists this clone with a count of one. V gene TRBV27 combines with J gene TRBJ2-5; D gene ambiguous. V shed 2 bases and J shed 1 base, with 14 bases lying between them. The CDR3 has 16 amino acids. Germline CDR1 reads MNHEY; CDR2 reads SMNVEV (reference sequence). CDR3 amino acids: CASSLDALGAQETQYF. CDR3 DNA: TGTGCCAGCAGTTTAGACGCCCTGGGCGCCCAAGAGACCCAGTACTTC.

J is TRBJ1-6 and V is TRBV10-3; 9 bases are shared with TRBD1. From germline, CDR1 is ENHRY and CDR2 SYGVKD. The CDR3 covers 17 residues. Unmatched junction bases numbered 5, after V lost 2 bases and J lost 3 bases. For the CDR3, the DNA is TGTGCCATCAGTGAGCCGGGACAGGGAATCTATAATTCACCCCTCCACTTT. Residues: CAISEPGQGIYNSPLHF.

CDR3 DNA sequence: TGTGCCAGCACCCGGGGTCCAGGTCGGAGCTCCTACAATGAGCAGTTCTTC. As protein: CASTRGPGRSSYNEQFF. The chain carries TRBV27 and TRBJ2-1; possibly TRBD2 for D (5 bases). The germline V gene encodes CDR1 MNHEY and CDR2 SMNVEV (reference sequence). CDR3 length: 17 amino acids. Between the trimmed V and J ends, which lost 7 bases and 0 bases, there was a span of 19 bases.

The chain is built from TRBV4-1 and TRBJ2-1; no firm D call. V lost 0 bases, J lost 4 bases, and 7 bases lay in between. The germline CDR1 and CDR2 sequences are MGHRA and YSYEKL. CDR3 size: 14 residues. CDR3 nucleotides: TGCGCCAGCAGCCAAGATCTTGCGTACAATGAGCAGTTCTTC. The encoded protein is CASSQDLAYNEQFF.

The chain joins TRBV28 to TRBJ1-4, with TRBD1 identical over 8 bases. In germline, CDR1 is MDHEN, CDR2 SYDVKM. This CDR3 region has 14 residues. V trimming: 7 bases; J trimming: 8 bases; junction bases outside the gene matches: 9. CDR3: CASTTDREYEKLFF. The CDR3 bases are TGTGCCAGCACCACGGACAGGGAGTACGAAAAACTGTTTTTT.

This chain uses TRBV29-1 with TRBJ2-7; 11 positions agree with TRBD1. With 4 bases clipped from V and 5 bases from J, the junction kept 10 bases outside the gene matches. The CDR3 runs 15 residues. The germline gives CDR1 SQVTM, CDR2 ANQGSEA. CDR3 in amino acids: CSVVAWTGGIDEQYF. In DNA form, the CDR3 reads TGCAGCGTTGTAGCCTGGACAGGGGGCATCGACGAGCAGTACTTC.